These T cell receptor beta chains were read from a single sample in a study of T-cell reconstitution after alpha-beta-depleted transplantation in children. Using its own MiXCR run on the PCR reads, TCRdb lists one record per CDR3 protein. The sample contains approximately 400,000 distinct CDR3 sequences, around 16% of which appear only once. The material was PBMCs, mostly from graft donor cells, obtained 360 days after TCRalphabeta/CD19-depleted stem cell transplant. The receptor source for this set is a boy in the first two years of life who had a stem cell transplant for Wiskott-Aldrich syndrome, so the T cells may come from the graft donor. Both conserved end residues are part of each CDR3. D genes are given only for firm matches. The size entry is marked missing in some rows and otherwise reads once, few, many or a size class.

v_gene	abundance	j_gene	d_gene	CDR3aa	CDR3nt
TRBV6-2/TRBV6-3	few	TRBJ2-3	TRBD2	CASSPPRPGLAGVRLADTQYF	TGTGCCAGCAGTCCCCCCAGGCCGGGACTAGCGGGAGTAAGGTTGGCAGATACGCAGTATTTT
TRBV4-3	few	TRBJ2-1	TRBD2	CASSPYQAGRYNEQFF	TGCGCCAGCAGCCCCTACCAAGCGGGAAGGTACAATGAGCAGTTCTTC
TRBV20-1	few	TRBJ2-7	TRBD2	CSARASGSPYEQYF	TGCAGTGCTAGAGCGAGCGGGAGCCCCTACGAGCAGTACTTC
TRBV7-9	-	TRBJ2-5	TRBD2	CASSLAGGKRTQYF	TGTGCCAGCAGCTTAGCCGGGGGGAAGAGAACCCAGTACTTC
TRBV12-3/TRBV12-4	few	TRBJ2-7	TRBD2	CASRTSGGGGGEQYF	TGTGCCAGCAGGACTAGCGGGGGGGGCGGCGGCGAGCAGTACTTC
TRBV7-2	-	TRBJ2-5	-	CASSVGRERTQYF	TGTGCCAGCAGCGTGGGACGGGAGCGGACCCAGTACTTC
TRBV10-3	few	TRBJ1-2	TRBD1	CAISPDREGYGYTF	TGTGCCATCAGTCCCGACAGGGAAGGCTATGGCTACACCTTC
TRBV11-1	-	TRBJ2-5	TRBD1	CASSEPGQGWQETQYF	TGTGCCAGCAGCGAGCCGGGACAGGGGTGGCAAGAGACCCAGTACTTC
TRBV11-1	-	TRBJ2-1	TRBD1	CASSISDRDRLSSYNEQFF	TGTGCCAGCAGCATATCCGACCGGGACAGGTTGAGCTCCTACAATGAGCAGTTCTTC
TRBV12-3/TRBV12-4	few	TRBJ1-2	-	CASSLRQIYGYTF	TGTGCCAGCAGTTTACGTCAGATCTATGGCTACACCTTC
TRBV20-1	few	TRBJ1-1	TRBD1	CSAFRQGYTEAFF	TGCAGTGCTTTCCGACAGGGCTACACTGAAGCTTTCTTT
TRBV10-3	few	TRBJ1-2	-	CAISETIGATNYGYTF	TGTGCCATCAGTGAAACGATAGGGGCTACTAACTATGGCTACACCTTC
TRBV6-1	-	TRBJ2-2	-	CASPGDTGELFF	TGTGCCTCCCCCGGGGACACCGGGGAGCTGTTTTTT
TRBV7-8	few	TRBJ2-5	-	CASSLGWLGVETQYF	TGTGCCAGCAGCTTAGGGTGGCTAGGTGTAGAGACCCAGTACTTC
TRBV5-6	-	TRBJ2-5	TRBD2	CASSSGLAGQETQYF	TGTGCCAGCAGCTCCGGACTAGCGGGACAAGAGACCCAGTACTTC
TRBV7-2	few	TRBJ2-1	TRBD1	CASIPGTGFRNEQFF	TGTGCCAGCATCCCCGGGACAGGGTTTAGAAATGAGCAGTTCTTC
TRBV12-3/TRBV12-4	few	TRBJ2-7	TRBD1	CASSLDRGLTYEQYF	TGTGCCAGCAGTTTAGACAGGGGGCTAACCTACGAGCAGTACTTC
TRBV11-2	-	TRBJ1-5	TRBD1	CASSLNRDRHQPQHF	TGTGCCAGCAGCTTAAATCGGGACAGACATCAGCCCCAGCATTTT
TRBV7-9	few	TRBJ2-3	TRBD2	CASSLEGGGADTQYF	TGTGCCAGCAGCTTAGAAGGCGGGGGGGCAGATACGCAGTATTTT
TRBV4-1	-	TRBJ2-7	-	CASSQELRRGYEQYF	TGCGCCAGCAGCCAAGAGTTAAGACGGGGCTACGAGCAGTACTTC
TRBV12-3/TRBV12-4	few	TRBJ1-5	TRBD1	CASRLGGTTSQPQHF	TGTGCCAGCAGACTAGGGGGCACTACCAGTCAGCCCCAGCATTTT
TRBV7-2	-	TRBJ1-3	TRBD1	CASSPGQGGNTIYF	TGTGCCAGCAGCCCGGGACAGGGCGGAAACACCATATATTTT
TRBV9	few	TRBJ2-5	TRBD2	CASSVGLAEPQETQYF	TGTGCCAGCAGCGTAGGGCTAGCGGAACCCCAAGAGACCCAGTACTTC
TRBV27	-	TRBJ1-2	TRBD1	CASSPGTVNYGYTF	TGTGCCAGCAGTCCCGGGACAGTTAACTATGGCTACACCTTC
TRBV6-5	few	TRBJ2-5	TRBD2	CASSYGLAGLGTQYF	TGTGCCAGCAGTTACGGGCTAGCGGGTTTGGGGACCCAGTACTTC
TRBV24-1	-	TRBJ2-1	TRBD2	CATSDPRRGGYNEQFF	TGTGCCACCAGTGATCCCCGGCGGGGGGGCTACAATGAGCAGTTCTTC
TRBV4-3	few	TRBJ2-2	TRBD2	CASSQDRGSGRELFF	TGCGCCAGCAGCCAAGATCGGGGTAGCGGGAGAGAGCTGTTTTTT
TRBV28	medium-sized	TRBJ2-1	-	CASSLSYTSVYNEQFF	TGTGCCAGCAGTTTAAGCTACACCTCGGTTTACAATGAGCAGTTCTTC
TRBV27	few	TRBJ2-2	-	CASSPLLSTGELFF	TGTGCCAGCAGTCCCCTGCTTAGCACCGGGGAGCTGTTTTTT
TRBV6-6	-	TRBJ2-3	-	CASARGTDTQYF	TGTGCCAGCGCACGTGGCACAGATACGCAGTATTTT
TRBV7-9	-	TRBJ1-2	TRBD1	CASSHPSGTVLKRGYTF	TGTGCCAGCAGCCATCCCTCCGGGACAGTACTTAAAAGGGGCTACACCTTC
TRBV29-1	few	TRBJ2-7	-	CSVPGRGYEQYF	TGCAGCGTTCCAGGTAGAGGCTACGAGCAGTACTTC
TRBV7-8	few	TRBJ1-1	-	CASSLGIHSGGRTEAFF	TGTGCCAGCAGCTTGGGGATCCACTCGGGAGGGAGGACTGAAGCTTTCTTT
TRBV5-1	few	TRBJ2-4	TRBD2	CASSLWGGIQNIQYF	TGCGCCAGCAGCTTGTGGGGGGGGATCCAAAACATTCAGTACTTC
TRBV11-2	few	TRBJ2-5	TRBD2	CASSLGRGASWETQYF	TGTGCCAGCAGCTTAGGGCGGGGGGCTTCGTGGGAGACCCAGTACTTC
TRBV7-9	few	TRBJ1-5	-	CASSLDGTKSQPQHF	TGTGCCAGCAGCTTAGACGGGACAAAGTCTCAGCCCCAGCATTTT
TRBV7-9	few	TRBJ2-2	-	CASSVRGTGELFF	TGTGCCAGCAGCGTCAGGGGTACCGGGGAGCTGTTTTTT
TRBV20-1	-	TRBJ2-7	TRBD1	CSALRDRAYRVYEQYF	TGCAGTGCGCTCCGGGACAGGGCCTACCGGGTATACGAGCAGTACTTC
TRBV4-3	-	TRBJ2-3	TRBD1	CASSQAPGTGTADTQYF	TGCGCCAGCAGCCAAGCGCCCGGGACAGGGACGGCAGATACGCAGTATTTT
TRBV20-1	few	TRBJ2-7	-	CSALLGPHSSYEQYF	TGCAGTGCCTTGCTAGGTCCCCACAGCTCCTACGAGCAGTACTTC
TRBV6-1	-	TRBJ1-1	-	CASRAENGGVMNTEAFF	TGTGCCAGCAGGGCCGAAAATGGAGGCGTTATGAACACTGAAGCTTTCTTT
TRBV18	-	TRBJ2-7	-	CASSLTGNPSYEQYF	TGTGCCAGCTCACTGACAGGCAACCCCTCCTACGAGCAGTACTTC
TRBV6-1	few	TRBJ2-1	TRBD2	CASRISGGANEQFF	TGTGCCAGCAGAATTAGCGGGGGGGCCAATGAGCAGTTCTTC
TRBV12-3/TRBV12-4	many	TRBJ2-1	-	CASNDRGENEQFF	TGTGCCAGCAACGACCGTGGAGAGAATGAGCAGTTCTTC
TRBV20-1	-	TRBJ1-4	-	CSARADLEKLFF	TGCAGTGCTAGGGCTGATCTTGAAAAACTGTTTTTT
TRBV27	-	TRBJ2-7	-	CASSFQGGRTEQYF	TGTGCCAGCAGTTTCCAGGGGGGAAGGACTGAGCAGTACTTC
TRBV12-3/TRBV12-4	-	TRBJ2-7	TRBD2	CASRTSGGAYEQYF	TGTGCCAGCCGTACTAGCGGGGGGGCCTACGAGCAGTACTTC
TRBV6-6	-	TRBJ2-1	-	CASNFPKQFF	TGTGCCAGCAATTTCCCTAAGCAGTTCTTC
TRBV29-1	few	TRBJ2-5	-	CSVDWGKQTQYF	TGCAGCGTTGATTGGGGAAAACAGACCCAGTACTTC
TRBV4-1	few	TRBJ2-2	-	CASSQVYSTGELFF	TGCGCCAGCAGCCAAGTTTACTCCACCGGGGAGCTGTTTTTT
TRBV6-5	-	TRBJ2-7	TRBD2	CASSYSAGGPLEQYF	TGTGCCAGCAGTTATTCGGCGGGAGGGCCCCTCGAGCAGTACTTC
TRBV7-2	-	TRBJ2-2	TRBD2	CASSSPVAGWGTGELFF	TGTGCCAGCAGCTCTCCGGTAGCGGGGTGGGGCACCGGGGAGCTGTTTTTT
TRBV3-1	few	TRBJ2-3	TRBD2	CASSQDPPASGRATDTQYF	TGTGCCAGCAGCCAAGATCCCCCTGCTAGCGGGAGGGCGACAGATACGCAGTATTTT
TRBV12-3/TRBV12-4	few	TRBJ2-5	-	CASSSPDSVGETQYF	TGTGCCAGCAGTAGCCCGGACAGCGTGGGAGAGACCCAGTACTTC
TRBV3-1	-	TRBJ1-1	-	CASSQEGRGTEAFF	TGTGCCAGCAGCCAAGAGGGTCGGGGCACTGAAGCTTTCTTT
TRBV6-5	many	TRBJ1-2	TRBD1	CASSLRDSNYGYTF	TGTGCCAGCAGTCTACGGGACAGCAACTATGGCTACACCTTC
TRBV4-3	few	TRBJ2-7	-	CASSRVDSSYEQYF	TGCGCCAGCAGCCGAGTCGATTCCTCCTACGAGCAGTACTTC
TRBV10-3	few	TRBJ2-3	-	CAIRGDRNTDTQYF	TGTGCCATAAGGGGGGACCGAAACACAGATACGCAGTATTTT
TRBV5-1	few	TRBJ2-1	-	CASSQLRQLEYNEQFF	TGCGCCAGCAGCCAATTAAGACAGTTGGAGTACAATGAGCAGTTCTTC